This T cell receptor beta chain was observed in a study of human T cells and chemical hapten exposure. Library construction involved attaching unique molecular identifiers to individual cDNA molecules, which allowed quantitative, reproducible TCR counting. TCRdb used MiXCR to reprocess the 5' RACE reads, holding one entry per CDR3 protein. The data show more than 75,000 distinct CDR3 sequences, 15% to 20% seen once. Total RNA was isolated from whole blood that had not been fractionated. Findings and limits, study-wide: High-frequency TCRs, those above 1 in 1000, stayed the same after DPC sensitization.

At least ten counts were recorded for this clonotype. Its antigen is as yet unknown. V shed 4 bases, J shed 0 bases, and the junction held 6 bases outside the gene matches. In germline, CDR1 is SGHTA, CDR2 FQGNSA. The length of the CDR3 is 16 residues. The V gene is TRBV7-2, the J gene TRBJ1-3; 7 nucleotides line up with TRBD1. This clonotype was sampled from a female donor in good health. For the CDR3, the DNA is TGTGCCAGCAGCTCCTCAGGGGGTATCTCTGGAAACACCATATATTTT. Protein sequence: CASSSSGGISGNTIYF.